Listed here is a single T cell receptor (beta chain). Its target is unknown. Healthy bone marrow donors made up the cohort. Germline CDR1 is SGHTS and CDR2 is YDEGEE. This CDR3 comprises 13 residues. Trimming stripped 4 bases from V and 11 bases from J, with 15 bases between. PCR involved 60 Vbeta and 13 Jbeta primers. Clones were sequenced by immunoSEQ multiplex PCR, and TCRdb holds only the in-frame ones, with some missing. Found here are roughly 150,000 clones, about 76% of them singletons; the top ten hold about 4.9%. These data belong to a study of cytomegalovirus exposure and HLA in healthy donors. Study conclusions and caveats: Indistinguishability led to the exclusion of some V segments, TRBV6-2 and TRBV6-3 included. Serostatus for CMV was the only available immune exposure information. Researchers catalogued over 150 TCR beta chains as cytomegalovirus-associated.

Sequences were obtained from PBMCs. The origin of this receptor is a woman aged 18-29 years in good health and CMV-seropositive. The rearrangement uses TRBV5-8 and TRBJ1-4, with D maybe TRBD1 (6 bases). CDR3: CASSPRPDRKLFF. DNA of the CDR3: TGTGCCAGCAGCCCCCGGCCCGACAGGAAACTGTTTTTT.